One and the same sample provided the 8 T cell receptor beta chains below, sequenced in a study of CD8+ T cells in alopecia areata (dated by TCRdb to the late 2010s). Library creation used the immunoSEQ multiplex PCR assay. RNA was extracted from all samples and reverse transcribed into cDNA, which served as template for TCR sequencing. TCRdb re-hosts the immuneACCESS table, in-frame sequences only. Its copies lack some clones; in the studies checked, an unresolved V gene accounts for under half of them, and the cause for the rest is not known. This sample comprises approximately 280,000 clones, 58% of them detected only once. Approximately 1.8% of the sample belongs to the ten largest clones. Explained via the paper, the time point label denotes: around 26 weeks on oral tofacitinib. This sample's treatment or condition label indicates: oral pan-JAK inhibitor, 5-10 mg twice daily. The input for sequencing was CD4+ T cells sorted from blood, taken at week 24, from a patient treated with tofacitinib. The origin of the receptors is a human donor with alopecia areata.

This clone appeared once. The CDR3 nucleotides read TGTGCCAGCAGCTTGGCCGGGGGCACCCCGTCTAGCACAGATACGCAGTATTTT. It yields the protein CASSLAGGTPSSTDTQYF. This sequence joins TRBV5-4 and TRBJ2-3; D may match TRBD1 or TRBD2 (6 bases each). With 0 bases removed from V and 0 bases from J, the gap between germline ends came to 17 bases. CDR1 SGHNT and CDR2 YYREEE come from the germline V gene (reference sequence). There are 18 residues in the CDR3.

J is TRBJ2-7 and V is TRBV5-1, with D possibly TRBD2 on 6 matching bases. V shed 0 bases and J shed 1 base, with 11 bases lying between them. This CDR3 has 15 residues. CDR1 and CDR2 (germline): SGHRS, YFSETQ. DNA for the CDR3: TGCGCCAGCAGCTTGGCGGGAGACTTATCCTACGAGCAGTACTTC. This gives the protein CASSLAGDLSYEQYF.

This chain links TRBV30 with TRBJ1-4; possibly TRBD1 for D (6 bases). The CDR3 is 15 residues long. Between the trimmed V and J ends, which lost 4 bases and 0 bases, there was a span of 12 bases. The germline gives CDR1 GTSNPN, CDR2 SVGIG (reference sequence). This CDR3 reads CAWNTGTTTNEKLFF. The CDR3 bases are TGTGCCTGGAACACCGGGACAACAACTAATGAAAAACTGTTTTTT.

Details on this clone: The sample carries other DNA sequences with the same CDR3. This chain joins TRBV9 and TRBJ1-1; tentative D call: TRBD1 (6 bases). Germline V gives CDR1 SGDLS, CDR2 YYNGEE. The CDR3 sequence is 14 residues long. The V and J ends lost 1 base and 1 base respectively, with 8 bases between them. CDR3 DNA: TGTGCCAGCAGCGTAAGGGGGGAGAACACTGAAGCTTTCTTT. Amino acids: CASSVRGENTEAFF.

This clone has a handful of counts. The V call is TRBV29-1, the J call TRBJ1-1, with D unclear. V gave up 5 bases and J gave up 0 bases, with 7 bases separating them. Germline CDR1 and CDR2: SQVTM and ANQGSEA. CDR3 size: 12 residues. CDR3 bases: TGCAGCGTTCACGGTTTGAACACTGAAGCTTTCTTT. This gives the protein CSVHGLNTEAFF.

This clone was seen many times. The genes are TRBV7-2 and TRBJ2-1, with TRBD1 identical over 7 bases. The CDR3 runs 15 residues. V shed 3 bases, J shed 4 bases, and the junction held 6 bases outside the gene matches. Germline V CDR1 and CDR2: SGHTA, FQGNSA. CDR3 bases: TGTGCCAGCAGCTTGAACCGGGACAGTTACAATGAGCAGTTCTTC. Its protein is CASSLNRDSYNEQFF. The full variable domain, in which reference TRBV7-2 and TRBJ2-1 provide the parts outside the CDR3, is GAGVSQSPSNKVTEKGKDVELRCDPISGHTALYWYRQSLGQGLEFLIYFQGNSAPDKSGLPSDRFSAERTGGSVSTLTIQRTQQEDSAVYLCASSLNRDSYNEQFFGPGTRLTVL.

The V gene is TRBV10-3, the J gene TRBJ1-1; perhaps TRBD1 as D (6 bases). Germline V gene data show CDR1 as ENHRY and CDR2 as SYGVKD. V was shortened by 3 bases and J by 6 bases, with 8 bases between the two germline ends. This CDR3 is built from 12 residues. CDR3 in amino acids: CAISEQGSEAFF. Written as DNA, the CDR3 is TGTGCCATCAGTGAACAGGGCTCTGAAGCTTTCTTT.

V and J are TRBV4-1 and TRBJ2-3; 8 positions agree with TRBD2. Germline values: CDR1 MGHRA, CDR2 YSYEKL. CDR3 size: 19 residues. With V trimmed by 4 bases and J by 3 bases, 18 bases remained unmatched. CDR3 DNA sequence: TGCGCCAGCAGCCGAGGGATGTACGGGGGGGTGCGCTTGACAGATACGCAGTATTTT. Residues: CASSRGMYGGVRLTDTQYF.